Sequencing of this T cell receptor beta chain was carried out in a study of OX40 agonist ivuxolimab in advanced cancers. This CDR3 spans 15 amino acids. Trimming took 2 bases from V and 3 from J, leaving 14 bases between them. Germline V CDR1 and CDR2: MDHEN, SYDVKM. Sequencing was performed with immunoSEQ multiplex PCR; in TCRdb, only in-frame clones are kept and a portion is missing. The sample lists about 79,000 clones; roughly 94% were seen once. The V call is TRBV28, the J call TRBJ2-7; D gene uncertain. The input for sequencing was CD4+ or CD8+ T cells sorted from blood, taken in a trial of the OX40 agonist ivuxolimab. The TCR sequence derives from an adult with an advanced solid tumor such as melanoma, head and neck, liver or kidney cancer. The CDR3 DNA reads as TGTGCCAGCAGTTTAGACTCGCGGATCCTCTACGAGCAGTACTTC. It codes for CASSLDSRILYEQYF.